The rows below give T cell receptor beta chains drawn from one sample of a study of beta chain features in type 1 diabetes. The table came from immunoSEQ multiplex PCR; TCRdb's copy has only in-frame clones and leaves some out. The table has some 330,000 clones, roughly 12% seen once. The sequencing input was naive CD4+ T cells from blood. These TCRs come from a woman aged 18-29 years with type 1 diabetes. The conserved cysteine and the conserved F or W are not part of the CDR3 here. Clone size appears in some rows only: once, few, many, or a class for an expanded clone.

J,size,V,CDR3
TRBJ2-7,NA,TRBV15,ATSRDTGTGNEQY
TRBJ2-2,NA,TRBV27,ASSLSGSGELF
TRBJ2-6,NA,TRBV5-1,ASSLEGVRMGDSGANVLT
TRBJ2-3,NA,TRBV15,ATSRDRGGGRVGTDTQY
TRBJ2-7,NA,TRBV9,ASSVGSSSSYEQY
TRBJ1-5,few,TRBV19,ASSTGDGFQPQH
TRBJ1-2,few,TRBV14,ASSQHSQGGYT
TRBJ2-1,NA,TRBV6-5,ATQRTPGLGNEQF
TRBJ1-3,few,TRBV6-5,ASSRGWTIY
TRBJ2-3,NA,TRBV7-2,ASSFGSGLAGVDTQY
TRBJ2-1,NA,TRBV25-1,ASSAGTSGRKEQF
TRBJ1-2,NA,TRBV23-1,ASTVTPPGERSGYT
TRBJ2-2,NA,TRBV18,ASSPGSTGELF
TRBJ1-2,NA,TRBV29-1,SIQGTHGYT
TRBJ1-4,NA,TRBV6-5,ASRQGATNEKLF
TRBJ2-1,few,TRBV29-1,RIGAFPGDEQF
TRBJ2-7,few,TRBV7-9,ASSLWGKTGRGEQY
TRBJ1-2,few,TRBV7-8,ASSLDGRDYGYT
TRBJ2-7,few,TRBV7-2,ASSWRRGSSNEQY
TRBJ2-1,few,TRBV5-6,ASSIRDREYNEQF
TRBJ2-3,NA,TRBV7-9,ASSFRAGTITDTQY
TRBJ1-5,few,TRBV4-3,ASSQDPGREQPQH
TRBJ2-5,few,TRBV5-1,ASSHQETQY
TRBJ1-5,NA,TRBV19,ASLTSPGQANQPQH
TRBJ1-4,NA,TRBV5-1,ASSLEGQGEKLF